What follows are 2 T cell receptor beta chains derived from one specimen sequenced in a study of monozygotic twins with inflammatory bowel disease. From the 5' RACE reads, TCRdb lists one entry per CDR3 protein and no DNA. This sample's table reports nearly 450,000 distinct CDR3 sequences. Sequencing was done on a sample of blood. These receptor sequences come from a human donor with ulcerative colitis or Crohn's disease, or a healthy co-twin of an affected twin (not recorded which).

The chain is built from TRBV5-4 and TRBJ2-6. The germline gives CDR1 SGHNT, CDR2 YYREEE (reference sequence). This CDR3 is built from 15 residues. CDR3 protein: CASSNGQPGANVLTF.

The rearrangement links TRBV3-1 to TRBJ1-3. Per the germline V gene, CDR1 is LGHDT and CDR2 is YNNKEL (reference sequence). The CDR3 sequence is 14 residues long. The CDR3 sequence: CASSQGLEGNTIYF.